The 24 T cell receptor beta chains below come from one sample, sequenced in a study of control samples from healthy donors and cancer patients (dated by TCRdb to 2019 to 2021). To prepare the library, the immunoSEQ multiplex PCR assay was applied. The source is immuneACCESS, and TCRdb retained only in-frame sequences with V and J called. Part of the clones is not carried over; for the studies checked, unresolved V genes explain less than half of this, and the remainder is unexplained. The sample profile shows some 130,000 clones; about 92% of them were found once. Jointly, the top ten make up roughly 1.9% of the sample. The sequenced material came from blood. These receptors originate from a woman between 50 and 59 years old in good health.

The CDR3 is CASSLALGGLGNSPLHF. CDR3 nucleotide sequence: TGTGCCAGCAGCTTAGCGCTAGGAGGGTTAGGAAATTCACCCCTCCACTTT. The genes are TRBV7-9 and TRBJ1-6; no firm D call. Germline CDR1 SEHNR, CDR2 FQNEAQ (reference sequence). The V end was cut by 0 bases, the J end by 7 bases, with 16 bases between. The CDR3 is 17 amino acids.

V and J are TRBV6-4 and TRBJ2-1, with TRBD1 as a possible D gene (6 bases). The germline V gene encodes CDR1 MRHNA and CDR2 SNTAGT. V was shortened by 5 bases and J by 3 bases, with 14 bases between the two germline ends. The CDR3 consists of 15 residues. CDR3 protein: CASSTGLSDYNEQFF. For the CDR3, the DNA is TGTGCCAGCAGTACAGGGTTATCGGACTACAATGAGCAGTTCTTC.

This rearrangement joins TRBV19 to TRBJ1-2; D uncertain. This CDR3 is built from 15 residues. Trimming pared 5 bases from V and 0 bases from J, leaving 13 bases between. Germline assignment: CDR1 LNHDA and CDR2 SQIVND (reference sequence). The CDR3 loop reads CASSYSVYTNYGYTF. CDR3 bases: TGTGCCAGTAGTTATTCGGTTTATACTAACTATGGCTACACCTTC.

V and J are TRBV5-1 and TRBJ1-4; D gene ambiguous. The CDR3 runs 14 residues. Trimming stripped 4 bases from V and 5 bases from J, with 12 bases between. Per the germline V gene, CDR1 is SGHRS and CDR2 is YFSETQ. CDR3 bases: TGCGCCAGCAGCCCGGGATTGGGGAATGAAAAACTGTTTTTT. Its protein is CASSPGLGNEKLFF. The full variable domain, in which reference TRBV5-1 and TRBJ1-4 provide the parts outside the CDR3, is KAGVTQTPRYLIKTRGQQVTLSCSPISGHRSVSWYQQTPGQGLQFLFEYFSETQRNKGNFPGRFSGRQFSNSRSEMNVSTLELGDSALYLCASSPGLGNEKLFFGSGTQLSVL.

This clone was observed once. The rearrangement links TRBV10-3 to TRBJ1-3; TRBD1 agrees at 8 bases. CDR1 and CDR2 from the germline V gene are ENHRY and SYGVKD. The CDR3 contains 16 residues. With 8 bases clipped from V and 0 bases from J, the junction kept 9 bases outside the gene matches. In DNA form, the CDR3 reads TGTGCCATCGCAGGACAGGGACTATTCTCTGGAAACACCATATATTTT. Amino acid sequence: CAIAGQGLFSGNTIYF.

CDR3 DNA sequence: TGTGCCAGCAGGGGGCAGATAAATCAGCCCCAGCATTTT. The encoded protein is CASRGQINQPQHF. The rearrangement links TRBV2 to TRBJ1-5; D might be TRBD1 (5 bases). Germline-derived CDR1 and CDR2 are SNHLY and FYNNEI. This CDR3 contains 13 residues. Trimming took off 6 bases at V and 4 bases at J, with 10 bases between the two ends.

The table lists this clone with a few counts. V gene TRBV6-1 combines with J gene TRBJ1-5, with TRBD1 matching 7 bases. CDR3 length equals 17 residues. Trimming took 3 bases from V and 1 from J; bases not matched to a gene: 9. Germline assignment: CDR1 MNHNS and CDR2 SASEGT. CDR3 bases: TGTGCCAGCAGTGATATTATGGGACAGACAAGCAATCAGCCCCAGCATTTT. Translated: CASSDIMGQTSNQPQHF.

This clone came up once. The CDR3, as DNA: TGTGCCAGCAGTTTAGGGGACAGTGAAAAACTGTTTTTT. This encodes CASSLGDSEKLFF. The chain combines TRBV12-3 or TRBV12-4 with TRBJ1-4, with 7 bases identical to TRBD1. Trimming at V came to 1 base and at J to 7 bases, leaving 0 bases not matched to a gene. There are 13 residues in the CDR3.

This chain connects TRBV6-5 to TRBJ1-3; D gene unclear. CDR1 and CDR2 (germline): MNHEY, SVGAGI. V dropped 3 bases and J dropped 1 base, with 10 bases sitting between them. The CDR3 consists of 15 residues. Here the CDR3 DNA reads TGTGCCAGCAGTTATACTCCGGGGTCTGGAAACACCATATATTTT. Encoded protein: CASSYTPGSGNTIYF.

Concerning this clone: Other DNA sequences within the sample encode an identical CDR3. The chain uses TRBV29-1 and TRBJ2-3; 11 bases agree with TRBD1. Trimming removed 2 bases from V and 2 bases from J; junction bases left unmatched: 6. There are 16 residues in the CDR3. The V gene's germline CDR1 is SQVTM and CDR2 ANQGSEA. The CDR3 here is CSVETRTGGSTDTQYF. The CDR3 DNA sequence: TGCAGCGTTGAAACCAGGACAGGGGGCTCCACAGATACGCAGTATTTT.

DNA for the CDR3: TGTGCCAGCAGCTTGGATCCGGAAAGCTCCTACAATGAGCAGTTCTTC. This gives the protein CASSLDPESSYNEQFF. This sequence joins TRBV5-6 and TRBJ2-1; D call uncertain. The V end lost 0 bases, the J end lost 0 bases, and 10 bases lay between the germline ends. Germline lookup yields CDR1 SGHDT and CDR2 YYEEEE. This CDR3 region has 16 residues.

The chain carries TRBV28 and TRBJ1-1; D gene unclear. CDR1 MDHEN and CDR2 SYDVKM come from the germline V gene. V was shortened by 7 bases and J by 0 bases, with 9 bases between the two germline ends. The CDR3 covers 13 residues. This chain's CDR3 is CASTNSLNTEAFF. The CDR3 DNA is TGTGCCAGCACGAACAGTCTGAACACTGAAGCTTTCTTT.

The genes are TRBV9 and TRBJ2-2; D unresolved. The CDR3 has 13 residues. V lost 4 bases, J lost 8 bases, and 12 bases lay in between. The germline V gene encodes CDR1 SGDLS and CDR2 YYNGEE. The CDR3 is CASSPALTGELFF. The CDR3 nucleotides read TGTGCCAGCAGCCCGGCCCTTACGGGGGAGCTGTTTTTT.

The chain carries TRBV6-1 and TRBJ1-4, with D unclear. With 2 bases removed from V and 7 bases from J, the gap between germline ends came to 8 bases. The CDR3 covers 13 residues. Germline V lookup: CDR1 MNHNS, CDR2 SASEGT. CDR3 bases: TGTGCCAGCAGTGAACTGCGATTTGAAAAACTGTTTTTT. Translating it yields CASSELRFEKLFF.

This sequence joins TRBV10-3 and TRBJ1-5; 9 nucleotides line up with TRBD1. This CDR3 is 17 amino acids long. The V and J ends lost 9 bases and 0 bases, in that order; junction bases with no gene match: 12. Germline V gene lookup returns CDR1 ENHRY and CDR2 SYGVKD. Written as DNA, the CDR3 is TGTGCCATAAACCCGGGACAGGGATTAGTTAGCAATCAGCCCCAGCATTTT. Protein: CAINPGQGLVSNQPQHF.

The chain carries TRBV15 and TRBJ1-2; 10 nucleotides align to TRBD1. Germline V gives CDR1 LNHNV, CDR2 YYDKDF (reference sequence). The CDR3 spans 15 residues. The trim removed 2 bases at V and 7 bases at J, leaving 7 bases unmatched. The CDR3 sequence is CATSRPGTGVGGYTF. In DNA, the CDR3 is TGTGCCACCAGCAGACCGGGGACAGGGGTTGGTGGCTACACCTTC. The whole variable domain, remainder taken from reference TRBV15 and TRBJ1-2, is DAMVIQNPRYQVTQFGKPVTLSCSQTLNHNVMYWYQQKSSQAPKLLFHYYDKDFNNEADTPDNFQSRRPNTSFCFLDIRSPGLGDTAMYLCATSRPGTGVGGYTFGSGTRLTVV.

This clone is a singleton in its sample. The chain carries TRBV4-1 and TRBJ1-6; D possibly corresponds to TRBD1 (6 bases). CDR1 is MGHRA, CDR2 YSYEKL, per germline. The V and J ends lost 2 bases and 8 bases respectively, with 16 bases between them. The CDR3 has 16 amino acids. This CDR3 is CASSQQQGLNHSPLHF. For the CDR3, the DNA is TGCGCCAGCAGCCAACAACAGGGACTAAATCATTCACCCCTCCACTTT.

The rearrangement links TRBV19 to TRBJ1-5, with 8 bases matching TRBD1. With V trimmed by 7 bases and J by 0 bases, 14 bases remained unmatched. The CDR3 extends over 18 amino acids. CDR1 is LNHDA, CDR2 SQIVND, per germline (reference sequence). CDR3: CASTSTTGDIHSNQPQHF. The CDR3 DNA reads as TGTGCCAGTACCTCTACGACAGGGGACATTCATAGCAATCAGCCCCAGCATTTT.

This chain links TRBV2 with TRBJ1-4, with D perhaps matching TRBD1 (5 bases). Looked up from germline, CDR1 is SNHLY and CDR2 is FYNNEI. The CDR3 is made up of 13 amino acids. V lost 8 bases to trimming and J lost 4 bases, with 11 bases between them. The CDR3 sequence: CASQRGDNEKLFF. The CDR3 nucleotides are TGTGCCAGCCAAAGGGGAGATAATGAAAAACTGTTTTTT.

The genes are TRBV6-5 and TRBJ1-1; weak D call: TRBD1 (5 bases). Germline CDR1 MNHEY, CDR2 SVGAGI. V lost 7 bases to trimming and J lost 1 base, with 13 bases between them. The CDR3 has 14 amino acids. This CDR3 reads CASKATVANTEAFF. CDR3 sequence (DNA): TGTGCCAGCAAGGCGACAGTGGCGAACACTGAAGCTTTCTTT.

The count of this clone is one. The V call is TRBV5-1, the J call TRBJ1-6; possibly TRBD1 for D (5 bases). This CDR3 is 15 amino acids long. Germline V gene data show CDR1 as SGHRS and CDR2 as YFSETQ. V shed 7 bases and J shed 0 bases, with 11 bases lying between them. The CDR3 here is CASPGGSSYNSPLHF. The CDR3 nucleotides read TGCGCCAGCCCGGGGGGTAGCTCCTATAATTCACCCCTCCACTTT.

V and J are TRBV21-1 and TRBJ2-2; TRBD1 is the table's D call, not checked against the DNA. TRBV21-1 is given as a pseudogene. This CDR3 comprises 16 residues. In DNA, the CDR3 is TGTGCCAGCAGCAAAGGGGACAGGGGAAACACCGGGGAGCTGTTTTTT. This gives the protein CASSKGDRGNTGELFF.

The chain couples TRBV28 to TRBJ1-1; D ambiguous. Germline CDR1 MDHEN, CDR2 SYDVKM. This CDR3 spans 14 amino acids. The V gene lost 2 bases and the J gene lost 5 bases, with 12 bases spanning the gap. The CDR3 DNA sequence: TGTGCCAGCAGTTTAGTCAGGTACGGAACTGAAGCTTTCTTT. Amino acids: CASSLVRYGTEAFF.

The rearrangement uses TRBV28 and TRBJ1-6; D may be TRBD1 (5 bases). Germline V gene sequence: CDR1 MDHEN, CDR2 SYDVKM. V was shortened by 2 bases and J by 4 bases, with 12 bases between the two germline ends. The CDR3 spans 16 residues. CDR3 coding DNA: TGTGCCAGCAGTTTAGCAGGGAGGGAGTATAATTCACCCCTCCACTTT. Translating it yields CASSLAGREYNSPLHF.